This passage covers 24 T cell receptor beta chains from one sample sequenced in a study of vaccination effects on CD4 cells after COVID-19 (dated 2022 in TCRdb). In the ViraFEST assay, PBMC were stimulated with viral peptide pools, and TCR sequencing was then used to find antigen-specific CD4+ T cell clonotypes based on their expansion. After around 11 days of culture, CD4+ T cells were isolated with the EasySep CD4+ T cell isolation kit. PCR-confirmed SARS-CoV-2 infection had occurred in convalescent patients between March and December 2020, before the Alpha, Beta and Delta variants emerged in the United States. These TCRs' antigens remain unknown. To prepare the library, the immunoSEQ multiplex PCR assay was applied. Held by TCRdb, this immuneACCESS table contains in-frame sequences only and omits some clones. Under half of the omission traces to an unresolved V gene where checked; the cause of the rest is unknown. Present in this sample are tens of thousands of clones, around 72% of which were seen just once. Of the sample, approximately 35% falls within the top ten clones.

The sample in question was CD4+ T cells from PBMCs cultured with a peptide pool, obtained before COVID-19 vaccination. These receptors all come from a human donor who had a prior SARS-CoV-2 infection.

The chain is built from TRBV10-3 and TRBJ1-1; no reliable D call. The germline gives CDR1 ENHRY, CDR2 SYGVKD. Trimming removed 2 bases at V and 7 bases at J, with 17 bases between. This CDR3 contains 15 residues. The DNA for the CDR3 is TGTGCCATCAGTGAGCTGCAGGCACCGCTAGTTGAAGCTTTCTTT. This sequence encodes CAISELQAPLVEAFF.

CDR3 nucleotides: TGTGCCAGCAGCTTTGCCCCGGACAGCGAGCAGTACTTC. Its translation: CASSFAPDSEQYF. The V call is TRBV7-2, the J call TRBJ2-7, with D tentatively TRBD1 (6 bases). The CDR3 extends over 13 amino acids. The V end lost 3 bases, the J end lost 6 bases, and 12 bases lay between the germline ends. Per the germline V gene, CDR1 is SGHTA and CDR2 is FQGNSA.

The chain couples TRBV4-1 to TRBJ1-6; 8 bases line up with TRBD1. CDR3 size: 15 residues. V lost 1 base to trimming and J lost 4 bases; unmatched junction nucleotides: 0. Germline CDR1 reads MGHRA; CDR2 reads YSYEKL. The DNA of the CDR3 is TGCGCCAGCAGCCAAGGGACAGGGTATAATTCACCCCTCCACTTT. Its translation is CASSQGTGYNSPLHF.

The chain joins TRBV7-2 to TRBJ1-2, with a tentative D call TRBD1 (5 bases). Germline V gene sequence: CDR1 SGHTA, CDR2 FQGNSA. Trimming pared 2 bases from V and 3 bases from J, leaving 19 bases between. This CDR3 spans 17 amino acids. The CDR3, as DNA: TGTGCCAGCAGCTTAATTTACTCATCCGACAGTCACTATGGCTACACCTTC. The encoded protein is CASSLIYSSDSHYGYTF.

A remark on this clone: An end of the junction does not agree with germline; a read error may underlie this. CDR3 sequence: CASTPRGGSRDEQFF. The CDR3 nucleotides read TGTGCCAGCACACCACGGGGCGGGAGTAGGGATGAGCAGTTCTTC. The V call is TRBV18, the J call TRBJ2-1, with 7 bases aligning to TRBD2. The CDR3 extends over 15 amino acids. Germline V gene lookup returns CDR1 KGHSH and CDR2 LQKENI.

CDR3 sequence: CASSGWTSGGSKQYF. In DNA form, the CDR3 reads TGTGCCAGCAGCGGATGGACTAGCGGGGGGTCTAAGCAGTACTTC. The genes are TRBV4-2 and TRBJ2-7; TRBD2 agrees at 14 bases. The CDR3 totals 15 residues. Unmatched junction bases numbered 8, after V lost 5 bases and J lost 8 bases. Looked up from germline, CDR1 is LGHNA and CDR2 is YNFKEQ.

Only one count was recorded for this clone. V is TRBV12-3 or TRBV12-4 and J is TRBJ2-3, with 7 positions matching TRBD2. The CDR3 runs to 13 residues. J gave up 7 bases and V 0 bases, and 1 base lay outside the gene matches. CDR3 protein: CASSLAGTNTQYF. In DNA, the CDR3 is TGTGCCAGCAGTTTAGCCGGGACTAATACGCAGTATTTT.

This clone has more than one count but fewer than ten. This chain links TRBV5-8 with TRBJ1-6; TRBD1 might be the D (6 bases). Germline V CDR1 and CDR2: SGHTS, YDEGEE. The V and J ends lost 1 base and 6 bases respectively, with 14 bases between them. The CDR3 consists of 16 residues. CDR3 coding DNA: TGTGCCAGCAGCTTGCTTTTCCCAGGGGTTAATTCACCCCTCCACTTT. It codes for CASSLLFPGVNSPLHF.

The rearrangement joins TRBV13 to TRBJ1-2; D unclear. Per the germline V gene, CDR1 is PRHDT and CDR2 is FYEKMQ (reference sequence). This CDR3 has 17 residues. Deletions cut 3 bases from V and 2 bases from J, with 19 bases between. CDR3 nucleotides: TGTGCCAGCAGCTTTTCGGGGTTCTCCTCCCCAAACTATGGCTACACCTTC. Translation gives CASSFSGFSSPNYGYTF.

The rearrangement links TRBV12-5 to TRBJ1-2; D is uncertain. Germline V CDR1 and CDR2: LGHNT, FRNRAP. The ends were cut back, 6 bases at V and 4 bases at J, with 12 bases in the middle. There are 13 residues in the CDR3. The CDR3 loop reads CASGLLWGYGYTF. The CDR3, as DNA: TGTGCTAGTGGCTTGCTATGGGGCTATGGCTACACCTTC.

This sequence joins TRBV27 and TRBJ2-1; a possible D gene is TRBD2 (5 bases). The CDR3 extends over 16 amino acids. CDR1 and CDR2 (germline): MNHEY, SMNVEV (reference sequence). The V and J ends lost 6 bases and 7 bases respectively, with 22 bases between them. CDR3 amino acids: CASSPSGGSYSNEQFF. DNA of the CDR3: TGTGCCAGCAGCCCATCAGGAGGCTCCTATTCTAATGAGCAGTTCTTC.

This clone was seen more than once but under ten times. The V call is TRBV7-9, the J call TRBJ1-1; the D gene is possibly TRBD1 (6 bases). Trimming took off 4 bases at V and 2 bases at J, with 8 bases between the two ends. The CDR3 loop spans 13 amino acids. Germline CDR1 SEHNR, CDR2 FQNEAQ (reference sequence). CDR3 residues: CASSWTVNTEAFF. As DNA, the CDR3 is TGTGCCAGCAGCTGGACAGTTAACACTGAAGCTTTCTTT.

The V call is TRBV5-1, the J call TRBJ2-7; D is ambiguous. V was trimmed by 2 bases and J by 3 bases, leaving 15 bases between them. CDR1 and CDR2 from the germline V gene are SGHRS and YFSETQ. This CDR3 spans 15 amino acids. As DNA, the CDR3 is TGCGCCAGCAGCTTTTCCACGTCCGGCTTCTACGAGCAGTACTTC. Its protein product is CASSFSTSGFYEQYF.

With respect to this clone: Other nucleotide sequences in the sample specify the same CDR3. CDR3 nucleotides: TGTGCCAGCAGCCGGGACTACAATGAGCAGTTCTTC. Translation: CASSRDYNEQFF. The chain carries TRBV3-1 (or the pseudogene TRBV3-2) and TRBJ2-1; D gene unclear. Trimming left V 4 bases short and J 3 bases short, with 4 bases between. CDR1 and CDR2 (germline): LGHDT, YNNKEL (reference sequence). The CDR3 has 12 residues.

There are a few counts of this clone. The chain recombines TRBV10-3 with TRBJ1-1, with D possibly being TRBD1 (6 bases). The germline V gene has CDR1 ENHRY and CDR2 SYGVKD. The V end was cut by 6 bases, the J end by 2 bases, with 16 bases between. There are 15 residues in the CDR3. CDR3 DNA sequence: TGTGCCATCAGGGTCAACAGGGACACAAACACTGAAGCTTTCTTT. Translation: CAIRVNRDTNTEAFF.

J is TRBJ1-1 and V is TRBV5-4; 10 nucleotides agree with TRBD1. In germline, CDR1 is SGHNT, CDR2 YYREEE (reference sequence). V lost 5 bases and J lost 4; bases outside the gene matches: 8. The CDR3 runs 15 residues. DNA for the CDR3: TGTGCCAGCAGGCCGACAGGGGGCTGGGGCACTGAAGCTTTCTTT. Encoded protein: CASRPTGGWGTEAFF.

V gene TRBV4-1 combines with J gene TRBJ1-4; 10 nucleotides line up with TRBD1. V dropped 1 base and J dropped 3; count of bases not matched to a gene: 2. CDR1 and CDR2 from the germline V gene are MGHRA and YSYEKL. CDR3 length: 16 residues. CDR3 sequence (DNA): TGCGCCAGCAGCCAAGGGGACAGGGGATCTAATGAAAAACTGTTTTTT. It translates to CASSQGDRGSNEKLFF.

This clone was counted a single time. V gene TRBV19 combines with J gene TRBJ2-1, with 8 positions matching TRBD2. With V trimmed by 5 bases and J by 8 bases, 5 bases remained unmatched. The CDR3 totals 13 residues. Germline lookup yields CDR1 LNHDA and CDR2 SQIVND (reference sequence). CDR3 sequence reads: CASSRGGPYEQFF. As DNA, the CDR3 is TGTGCCAGTAGTCGGGGGGGGCCATATGAGCAGTTCTTC.

The genes are TRBV5-1 and TRBJ2-7; the D gene is possibly TRBD2 (6 bases). Germline V gene sequence: CDR1 SGHRS, CDR2 YFSETQ. V dropped 4 bases and J dropped 1 base, with 12 bases sitting between them. CDR3 length: 14 amino acids. The CDR3 reads CASSAGYPSYEQYF. The CDR3 DNA reads as TGCGCCAGCAGCGCGGGGTATCCATCCTACGAGCAGTACTTC. The variable domain in full, with the rest retrieved from reference TRBV5-1 and TRBJ2-7, is KAGVTQTPRYLIKTRGQQVTLSCSPISGHRSVSWYQQTPGQGLQFLFEYFSETQRNKGNFPGRFSGRQFSNSRSEMNVSTLELGDSALYLCASSAGYPSYEQYFGPGTRLTVT.

The V and J genes are TRBV5-4 and TRBJ2-3, with D perhaps matching TRBD2 (6 bases). This CDR3 has 15 residues. The V and J ends lost 0 bases and 5 bases respectively, with 13 bases between them. CDR1 and CDR2 from the germline V gene are SGHNT and YYREEE (reference sequence). The CDR3 loop reads CASSLVASVGDTQYF. The CDR3 DNA sequence: TGTGCCAGCAGCTTGGTGGCTAGCGTTGGAGATACGCAGTATTTT.

The chain uses TRBV6-2 or TRBV6-3 and TRBJ2-4; perhaps TRBD2 as D (5 bases). V dropped 3 bases and J dropped 5 bases, with 8 bases sitting between them. Germline assignment: CDR1 MNHEY and CDR2 SVGEGT. The CDR3 totals 13 residues. CDR3 sequence: CASSYLRENIQYF. For the CDR3, the DNA is TGTGCCAGCAGTTATTTGAGGGAAAACATTCAGTACTTC.

Comment on this clone: Compared with germline, one end of the junction differs, possibly owing to a read error. The V and J genes are TRBV12-5 and TRBJ2-1; 9 nucleotides match TRBD2. The germline gives CDR1 LGHNT, CDR2 FRNRAP. CDR3 length equals 15 residues. CDR3 bases: TGTGCTAGTGGGGATTTTAGCGGGAGCTACGATGAGCAGTTCTTC. The encoded protein is CASGDFSGSYDEQFF.

The genes are TRBV2 and TRBJ1-5, with D unresolved. Trimming removed 4 bases at V and 0 bases at J, with 10 bases between. From germline, CDR1 is SNHLY and CDR2 FYNNEI. This CDR3 region has 15 residues. CDR3 DNA: TGTGCCAGCAGTGGGCAACGGAATAGCAATCAGCCCCAGCATTTT. Protein product: CASSGQRNSNQPQHF. Filled out from reference TRBV2 and TRBJ1-5, the complete variable domain reads EPEVTQTPSHQVTQMGQEVILRCVPISNHLYFYWYRQILGQKVEFLVSFYNNEISEKSEIFDDQFSVERPDGSNFTLKIRSTKLEDSAMYFCASSGQRNSNQPQHFGDGTRLSIL.

The chain is built from TRBV10-2 and TRBJ1-3, with TRBD1 matching over 7 bases. Per the germline V gene, CDR1 is WSHSY and CDR2 is SAAADI. Trimming at V came to 6 bases and at J to 8 bases, leaving 7 bases not matched to a gene. The CDR3 loop spans 13 amino acids. CDR3 residues: CASSGTAWHTIYF. The CDR3 DNA reads as TGCGCCAGCAGCGGGACAGCCTGGCACACCATATATTTT.